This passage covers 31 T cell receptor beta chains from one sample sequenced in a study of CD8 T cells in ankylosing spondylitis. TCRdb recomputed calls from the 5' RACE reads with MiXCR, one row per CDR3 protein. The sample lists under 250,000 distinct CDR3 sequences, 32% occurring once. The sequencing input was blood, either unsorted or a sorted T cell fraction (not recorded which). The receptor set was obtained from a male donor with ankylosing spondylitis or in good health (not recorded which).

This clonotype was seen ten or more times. The CDR3 bases are TGTGCCAGCACCCGAGGGCATCGCTATGGCTACACCTTC. It specifies CASTRGHRYGYTF. The chain employs TRBV6-6 and TRBJ1-2; D gene unclear. CDR1 is MNHNY, CDR2 SVGAGI, per germline (reference sequence). The length of the CDR3 is 13 residues. With 7 bases removed from V and 4 bases from J, the gap between germline ends came to 13 bases.

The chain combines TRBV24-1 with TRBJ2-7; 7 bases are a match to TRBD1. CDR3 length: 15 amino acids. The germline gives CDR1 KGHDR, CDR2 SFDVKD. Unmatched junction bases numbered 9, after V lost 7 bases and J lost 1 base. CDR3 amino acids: CATSVGADRSYEQYF. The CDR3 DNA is TGTGCCACCAGCGTGGGAGCGGACAGGTCCTACGAGCAGTACTTC.

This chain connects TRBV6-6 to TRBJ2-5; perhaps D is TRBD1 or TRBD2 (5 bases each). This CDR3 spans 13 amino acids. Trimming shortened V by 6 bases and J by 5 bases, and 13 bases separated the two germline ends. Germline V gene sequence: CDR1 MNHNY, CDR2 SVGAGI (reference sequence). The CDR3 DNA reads TGTGCCAGCAGCCGCCGAGGGGATGAGACCCAGTACTTC. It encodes CASSRRGDETQYF.

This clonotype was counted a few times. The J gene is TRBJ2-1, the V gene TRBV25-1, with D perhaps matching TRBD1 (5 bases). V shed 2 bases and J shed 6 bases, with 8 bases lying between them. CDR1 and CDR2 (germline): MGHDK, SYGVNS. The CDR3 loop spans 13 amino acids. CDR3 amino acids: CASSEVRGNEQFF. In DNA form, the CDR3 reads TGTGCCAGCAGTGAAGTAAGGGGCAATGAGCAGTTCTTC.

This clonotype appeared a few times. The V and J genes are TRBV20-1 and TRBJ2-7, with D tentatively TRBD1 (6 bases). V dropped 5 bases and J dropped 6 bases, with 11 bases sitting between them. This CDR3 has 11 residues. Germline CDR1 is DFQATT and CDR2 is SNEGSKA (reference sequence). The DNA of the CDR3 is TGCAGTGCTTTAGGGGGATTCGAGCAGTACTTC. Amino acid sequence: CSALGGFEQYF.

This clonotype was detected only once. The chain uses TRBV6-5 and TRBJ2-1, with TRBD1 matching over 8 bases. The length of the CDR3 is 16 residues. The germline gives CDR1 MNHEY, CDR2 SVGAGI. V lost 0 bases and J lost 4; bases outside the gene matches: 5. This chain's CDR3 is CASSYSSTGGYNEQFF. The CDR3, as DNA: TGTGCCAGCAGTTACTCTTCTACAGGGGGTTACAATGAGCAGTTCTTC.

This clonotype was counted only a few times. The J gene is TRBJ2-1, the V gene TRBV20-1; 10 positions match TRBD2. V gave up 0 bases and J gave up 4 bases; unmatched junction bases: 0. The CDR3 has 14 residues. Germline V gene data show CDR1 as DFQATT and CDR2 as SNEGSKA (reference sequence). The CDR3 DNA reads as TGCAGTGCTAGAGAGACTAGCGGGTACAATGAGCAGTTCTTC. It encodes CSARETSGYNEQFF.

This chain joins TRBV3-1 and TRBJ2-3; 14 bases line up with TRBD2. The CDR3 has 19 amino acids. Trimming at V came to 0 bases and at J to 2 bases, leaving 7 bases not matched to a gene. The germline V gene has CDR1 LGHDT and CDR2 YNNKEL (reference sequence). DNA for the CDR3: TGTGCCAGCAGCCAAGAAGGACTAGCGGGGGGCCCTATCACAGATACGCAGTATTTT. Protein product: CASSQEGLAGGPITDTQYF.

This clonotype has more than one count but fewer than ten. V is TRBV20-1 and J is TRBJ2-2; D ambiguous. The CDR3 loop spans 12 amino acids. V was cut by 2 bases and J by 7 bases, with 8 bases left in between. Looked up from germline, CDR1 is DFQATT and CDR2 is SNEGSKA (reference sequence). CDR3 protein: CSARNIHGELFF. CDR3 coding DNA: TGCAGTGCTAGAAATATCCACGGGGAGCTGTTTTTT.

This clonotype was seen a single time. CDR3 in amino acids: CASSLPGWGSTDTQYF. The CDR3, as DNA: TGTGCCAGCAGTTTACCAGGGTGGGGTTCCACAGATACGCAGTATTTT. V is TRBV27 and J is TRBJ2-3; tentative D call: TRBD1 (5 bases). Germline loops: CDR1 MNHEY, CDR2 SMNVEV (reference sequence). The ends were cut back, 2 bases at V and 2 bases at J, with 14 bases in the middle. The CDR3 consists of 16 residues.

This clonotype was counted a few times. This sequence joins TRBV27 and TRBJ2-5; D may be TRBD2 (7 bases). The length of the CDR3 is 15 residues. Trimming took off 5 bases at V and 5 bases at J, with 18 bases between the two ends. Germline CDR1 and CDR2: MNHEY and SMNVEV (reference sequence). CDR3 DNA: TGTGCCAGCAGTCCTTCCGCGCGGGGGCATGAGACCCAGTACTTC. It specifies CASSPSARGHETQYF.

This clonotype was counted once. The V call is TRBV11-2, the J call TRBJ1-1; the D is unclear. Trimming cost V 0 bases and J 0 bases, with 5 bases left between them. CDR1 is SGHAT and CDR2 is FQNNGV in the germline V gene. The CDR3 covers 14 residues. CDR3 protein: CASSLEPVNTEAFF. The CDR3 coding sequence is TGTGCCAGCAGCTTAGAACCGGTGAACACTGAAGCTTTCTTT.

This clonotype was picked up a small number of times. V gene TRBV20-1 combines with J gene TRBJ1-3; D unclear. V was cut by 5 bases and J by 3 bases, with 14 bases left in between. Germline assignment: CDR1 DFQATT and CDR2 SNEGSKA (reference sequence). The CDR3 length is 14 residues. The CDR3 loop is CSAPGVDGGNTIYF. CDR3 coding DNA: TGCAGTGCTCCTGGGGTGGATGGTGGAAACACCATATATTTT.

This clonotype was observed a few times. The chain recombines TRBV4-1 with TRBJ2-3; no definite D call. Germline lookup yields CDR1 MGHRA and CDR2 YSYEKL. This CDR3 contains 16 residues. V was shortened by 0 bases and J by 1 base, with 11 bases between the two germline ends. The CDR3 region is CASSQDRTVGTDTQYF. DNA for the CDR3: TGCGCCAGCAGCCAAGATCGGACCGTAGGCACAGATACGCAGTATTTT.

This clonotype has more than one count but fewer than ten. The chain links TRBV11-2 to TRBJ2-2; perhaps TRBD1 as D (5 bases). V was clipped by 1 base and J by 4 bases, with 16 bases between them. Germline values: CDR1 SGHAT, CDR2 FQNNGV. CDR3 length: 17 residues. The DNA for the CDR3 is TGTGCCAGCAGCTTAGTAAGGGGCTCATGGATCACCGGGGAGCTGTTTTTT. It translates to CASSLVRGSWITGELFF.

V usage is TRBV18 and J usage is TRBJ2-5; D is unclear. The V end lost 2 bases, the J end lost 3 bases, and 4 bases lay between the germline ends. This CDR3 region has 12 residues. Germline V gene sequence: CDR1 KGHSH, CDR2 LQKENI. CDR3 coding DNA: TGTGCCAGCTCACCAGGGGAAGAGACCCAGTACTTC. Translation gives CASSPGEETQYF.

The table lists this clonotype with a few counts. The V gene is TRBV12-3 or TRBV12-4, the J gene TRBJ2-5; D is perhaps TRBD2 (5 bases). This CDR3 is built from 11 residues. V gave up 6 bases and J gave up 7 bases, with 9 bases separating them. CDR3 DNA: TGTGCCAGCAGCTCCGCGGGGACCCAGTACTTC. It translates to CASSSAGTQYF.

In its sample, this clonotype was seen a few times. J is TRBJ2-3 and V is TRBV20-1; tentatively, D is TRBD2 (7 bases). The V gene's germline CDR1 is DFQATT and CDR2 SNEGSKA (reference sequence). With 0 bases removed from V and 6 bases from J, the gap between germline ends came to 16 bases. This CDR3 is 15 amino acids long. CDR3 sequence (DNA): TGCAGTGCTAGAGATGGGGGAGGGGGAGATGATACGCAGTATTTT. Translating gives CSARDGGGGDDTQYF.

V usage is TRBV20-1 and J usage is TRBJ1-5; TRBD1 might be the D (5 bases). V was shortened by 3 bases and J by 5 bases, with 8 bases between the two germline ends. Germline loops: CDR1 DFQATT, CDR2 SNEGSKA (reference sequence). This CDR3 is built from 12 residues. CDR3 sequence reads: CSARAGYQPQHF. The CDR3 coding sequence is TGCAGTGCTAGGGCAGGGTATCAGCCCCAGCATTTT.

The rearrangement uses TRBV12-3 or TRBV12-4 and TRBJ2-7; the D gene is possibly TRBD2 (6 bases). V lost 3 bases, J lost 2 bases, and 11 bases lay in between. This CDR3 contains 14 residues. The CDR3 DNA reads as TGTGCCAGCAGTTTTCGGGGGACGGCCTACGAGCAGTACTTC. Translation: CASSFRGTAYEQYF.

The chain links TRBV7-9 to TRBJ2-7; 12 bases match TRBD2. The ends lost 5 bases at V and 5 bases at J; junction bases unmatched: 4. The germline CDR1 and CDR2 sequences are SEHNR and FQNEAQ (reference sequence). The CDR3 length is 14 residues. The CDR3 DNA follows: TGTGCCAGCAGCCGACTAGCGGGGGACGACGAGCAGTACTTC. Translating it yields CASSRLAGDDEQYF.

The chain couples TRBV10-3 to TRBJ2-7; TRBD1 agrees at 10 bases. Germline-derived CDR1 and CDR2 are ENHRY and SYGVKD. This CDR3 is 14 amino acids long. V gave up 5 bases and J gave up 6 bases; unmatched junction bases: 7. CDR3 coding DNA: TGTGCCATCAGTTTAGACAGGGGGCGCGGCGAGCAGTACTTC. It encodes CAISLDRGRGEQYF.

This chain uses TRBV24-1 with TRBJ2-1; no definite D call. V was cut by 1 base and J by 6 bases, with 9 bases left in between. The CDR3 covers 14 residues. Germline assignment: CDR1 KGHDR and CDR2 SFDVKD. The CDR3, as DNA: TGTGCCACCAGTGATTTTCCCGGTTCCAATGAGCAGTTCTTC. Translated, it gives CATSDFPGSNEQFF.

As DNA, the CDR3 is TGTGCCAGCAGCTTGTTGGCAGGAGACTCCTACGAGCAGTACTTC. Encoded protein: CASSLLAGDSYEQYF. The V and J genes are TRBV5-5 and TRBJ2-7; D unclear. CDR1 is SGHKS, CDR2 YYEKEE, per germline (reference sequence). V was shortened by 1 base and J by 0 bases, with 11 bases between the two germline ends. The CDR3 is 15 residues long.

The CDR3 bases are TGCAGTGCTAGGCCAGCGGGGGGGGATACGCAGTATTTT. Translation: CSARPAGGDTQYF. The rearrangement uses TRBV20-1 and TRBJ2-3; 10 nucleotides agree with TRBD2. V dropped 3 bases and J dropped 6; count of bases not matched to a gene: 3. The CDR3 has 13 amino acids. Germline values: CDR1 DFQATT, CDR2 SNEGSKA (reference sequence).

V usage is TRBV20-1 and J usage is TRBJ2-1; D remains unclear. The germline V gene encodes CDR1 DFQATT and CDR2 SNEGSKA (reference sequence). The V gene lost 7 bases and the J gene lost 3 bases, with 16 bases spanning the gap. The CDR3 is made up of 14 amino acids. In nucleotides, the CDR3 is TGCAGTGGATCCCCAAATGCGGTCTACAATGAGCAGTTCTTC. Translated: CSGSPNAVYNEQFF.

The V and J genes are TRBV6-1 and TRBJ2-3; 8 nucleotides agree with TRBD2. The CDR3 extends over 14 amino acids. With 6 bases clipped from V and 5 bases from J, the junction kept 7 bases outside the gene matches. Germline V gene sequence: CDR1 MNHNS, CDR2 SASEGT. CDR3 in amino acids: CASSLNSGEDTQYF. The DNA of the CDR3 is TGTGCCAGCAGCCTTAATAGCGGGGAAGATACGCAGTATTTT.

The CDR3 loop reads CASSLGHGSEKLFF. The CDR3 DNA follows: TGCGCCAGCAGCTTGGGGCATGGGAGTGAAAAACTGTTTTTT. The rearrangement joins TRBV5-1 to TRBJ1-4, with no clear D. Germline loops: CDR1 SGHRS, CDR2 YFSETQ. The CDR3 runs 14 residues. Trimming left V 0 bases short and J 7 bases short, with 10 bases between.

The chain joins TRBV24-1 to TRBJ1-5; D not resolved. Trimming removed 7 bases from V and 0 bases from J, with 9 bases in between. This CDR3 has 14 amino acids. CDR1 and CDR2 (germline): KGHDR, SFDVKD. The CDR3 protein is CATSLSYSNQPQHF. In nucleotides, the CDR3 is TGTGCCACCAGCCTCAGTTATAGCAATCAGCCCCAGCATTTT.

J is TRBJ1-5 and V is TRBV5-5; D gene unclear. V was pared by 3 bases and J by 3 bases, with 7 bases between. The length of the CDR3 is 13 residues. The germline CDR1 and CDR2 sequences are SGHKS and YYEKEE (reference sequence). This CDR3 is CASSSDPNQPQHF. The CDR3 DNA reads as TGTGCCAGCAGCTCGGACCCCAATCAGCCCCAGCATTTT. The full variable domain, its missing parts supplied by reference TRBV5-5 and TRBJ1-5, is DAGVTQSPTHLIKTRGQQVTLRCSPISGHKSVSWYQQVLGQGPQFIFQYYEKEERGRGNFPDRFSARQFPNYSSELNVNALLLGDSALYLCASSSDPNQPQHFGDGTRLSIL.

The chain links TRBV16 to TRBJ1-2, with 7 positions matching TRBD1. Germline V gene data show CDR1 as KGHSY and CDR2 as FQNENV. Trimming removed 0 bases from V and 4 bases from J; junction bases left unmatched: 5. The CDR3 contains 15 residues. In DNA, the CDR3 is TGTGCCAGCAGCCAATCGGGACAGCCTTCCTATGGCTACACCTTC. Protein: CASSQSGQPSYGYTF.